These T cell receptor beta chains were read from a single sample in a study of human T cells and chemical hapten exposure. TCRdb called the RACE reads again in MiXCR, with one record for every CDR3 protein. This sample has 300,000 to 450,000 distinct CDR3 sequences, with about 5.1% found just once. The sample was whole blood, taken in connection with sensitization to the hapten diphenylcyclopropenone (DPC). Every receptor here comes from a woman aged 45-60 years with alopecia areata. Some clones in this sample may be carry-over from other donors' samples. Both conserved end residues are part of each CDR3. The order of the fields is V gene, CDR3 protein.

>TRBV6-2/TRBV6-3
CASTGGRNEQYF
>TRBV29-1
CSVDRAPNTEAFF
>TRBV12-3/TRBV12-4
CASSLLRGSNQPQHF
>TRBV5-1
CASRSSLVAGQETQYF
>TRBV27
CASSFLLAGGPNEQFF
>TRBV4-1
CASSLQPGEDTQYF
>TRBV6-5
CASSAAGSGELFF
>TRBV6-2/TRBV6-3
CASSRSGRVYEQYF
>TRBV3-1
CASSQVQGTKEKLFF
>TRBV7-8
CASSPAQGRSYEQYF
>TRBV30
CAWSVLAGGRETQYF
>TRBV5-1
CASSPLPPRNEQFF
>TRBV6-1
CASSESPGIKPQHF
>TRBV12-3/TRBV12-4
CASSSPDGRARYTF
>TRBV29-1
CSAGQGQAGNTIYF
>TRBV19
CASSRAGGFYEQYF
>TRBV27
CASTGQFNSPLHF
>TRBV20-1
CSARDLRGQGGQEQYF
>TRBV2
CASSEQFSGNTIYF
>TRBV3-1
CASSLRWSPGTEAFF
>TRBV2
CASSTGQDRTDTQYF
>TRBV6-6
CASSTQGATNEKLFF
>TRBV7-9
CASSFKTRSGANVLTF
>TRBV7-3
CASSSGSGGEQYF
>TRBV6-1
CASSGSYSIQPQHF
>TRBV6-5
CASRRYMNTEAFF
>TRBV6-6
CASKNKETQYF
>TRBV7-9
CASSSWGGVSNQPQHF
>TRBV6-6
CASSYSGQGGETQYF
>TRBV12-3/TRBV12-4
CASGASGRGYNEQFF
>TRBV12-3/TRBV12-4
CASGGTGYENEQFF
>TRBV7-9
CASSLVRGPLEEKLFF
>TRBV7-9
CASSFLNTGTDTQYF
>TRBV5-1
CASSRGTGINYGYTF
>TRBV20-1
CSAPGLAIDEQFF
>TRBV20-1
CSARETGGAPELFF
>TRBV28
CASSFAGGASSNEQYF
>TRBV6-5
CASSTGTGLDEQYF
>TRBV18
CASSSSTGNDGKNIQYF
>TRBV24-1
CATIDGQQETQYF
>TRBV29-1
CSGWTANYGYTF
>TRBV20-1
CSARGISGRTSSYEQYF
>TRBV12-3/TRBV12-4
CASSLGAVDTEAFF
>TRBV12-3/TRBV12-4
CASSFTGTSGVSYEQYF
>TRBV4-3
CASSHPPRAGGQDEQFF
>TRBV20-1
CSVQGSFYSYEQYF
>TRBV15
CATGRDRGPQTQYF
>TRBV12-3/TRBV12-4
CASISGTGHQPQHF
>TRBV28
CASAAPGQGAGETQYF
>TRBV28
CASSLVGHTEAFF